The present T cell receptor beta chain was sequenced within a study of neoadjuvant anti-PD-1 for oral cavity cancer (dated by TCRdb to the early 2020s). About the investigation overall: Before curative-intent surgical resection, most patients were given three to four biweekly doses of nivolumab at 3 mg/kg. The parent correlative cohort had around 13 patients and a response rate of 33%. A fourth nivolumab dose was given around day 43 to patients without progression, and definitive surgical resection was performed in those patients on days 50-56. Patients with complete response, partial response or stable disease by RECIST 1.1 were defined as responders, whereas patients with progression were defined as non-responders.

The time point label for this specimen denotes: after neoadjuvant nivolumab, at surgical resection. The patients had newly diagnosed stage II-IVA oral cavity squamous cell carcinoma and had not received any prior systemic or radiation treatment. Everyone in the cohort had locally advanced, HPV-negative oral cavity squamous cell carcinoma. Peripheral blood mononuclear cells were analyzed directly, without maintenance or expansion in culture. The samples were drawn from a longitudinal correlative study tied to a single-arm phase II trial testing neoadjuvant nivolumab in oral cavity squamous cell carcinoma. Genomic DNA-based TCRbeta sequencing was performed on subject-matched pre- and post-treatment PBMCs and tumors from three responders and three non-responders. Peripheral blood mononuclear cells were drawn once before nivolumab treatment and a second time after treatment, when surgery took place. The Maxwell RSC DNA from Cells kit was used to isolate genomic DNA from PBMCs.

PBMC libraries used mostly about 480 ng of input genomic DNA for deep sequencing, with six replicates per sample. TCRbeta libraries were prepared with the immunoSEQ hsTCRbeta kit according to the manufacturer's instructions. An Illumina NovaSeq 6000 S4 flow cell was used to sequence the final libraries, which had first been combined to 3 nM. The source study handled its data this way. The immunoSEQ Analyzer handled quality control and preprocessing of the raw data. The analysis was limited to productive rearrangements, and each clonotype was defined by a unique CDR3 amino acid sequence. Repertoire clonality was estimated as the Gini-Simpson index, which was calculated using the R package tcR. Student's t test was used to compare Gini indices, and Pearson correlation was used to assess associations with tumor size change. The immuneACCESS repertoire file appears here via TCRdb, limited to in-frame rearrangements. These files lack a portion of the clones; in checked studies, under half of the deficit traces to unresolved V genes, and the cause of the others is not known. The DNA was the basis for D and trimming; V, J and clone size are from that table. Recorded for this sample are approximately 13,000 clones; roughly 70% of them occurred a single time. The ten biggest clones cover approximately 3.4% of the sample.

Broader findings and caveats from the paper: TCR analyses included only three patients per response group, and the authors called for larger cohorts for validation. Within PBMCs, T cell clonality (Gini index) was significantly higher in non-responders than responders after neoadjuvant nivolumab. Higher pretreatment blood Treg/Th17 ratios correlated with both higher pretreatment blood TCRbeta clonality and lower post-treatment tumor TCRbeta clonality.

The germline V gene gives CDR1 as SGHAT and CDR2 as FQNNGV. The cysteine opens and the phenylalanine closes a CDR3 of 13 amino acids. The retained sequence is limited to the CDR3, 39 bases, with the frame set at the first base. The V end loses 8 bases and the J end loses 6 bases, and a stretch of 17 bases separates them. Concerning this clone: Its antigen specificity is not known. Nothing much larger sits one base from this clone, and base qualities are not available.

The material was PBMCs, obtained after nivolumab (anti-PD-1) treatment. The TCR comes from a person between 40 and 80 years old with oral cavity squamous cell carcinoma. The chain uses TRBV11-2 and TRBJ2-7, and the D gene may be TRBD2, 6 bases matching. The nucleotide sequence is given as TGTGCCAGCGGTGAGGCTGCGGGGTCCGAGCAGTACTTC. Its protein product is CASGEAAGSEQYF.